This T cell receptor beta chain derives from a study of cytomegalovirus exposure and HLA in healthy donors. Study-level information: Among the roughly 430 genotyped donors, 70% to 90% were placed in the Caucasian-associated ancestry cluster.

This clone came up once. Its antigen is not identified. Study-wide points: Most TCR beta V segments were productive about 87% or about 30% of the time in an earlier analysis.

The PCR had 60 Vbeta and 13 Jbeta primers. Sequencing used immunoSEQ multiplex PCR; TCRdb keeps in-frame clones, though not all of them. Among approximately 100,000 clones listed, over 60% were seen once. This CDR3 spans 15 amino acids. CDR1 is SGHVS and CDR2 is FNYEAQ in the germline V gene. After removal of 7 bases from V and 1 base from J, the junction contained 6 bases not matched to a gene. What was sequenced was PBMCs. The gene calls are TRBV7-6 and TRBJ2-5, with 10 bases matching TRBD1. This clonotype was sampled from a female donor in good health and CMV-seropositive. In nucleotides, the CDR3 is TGTGCCAGCAACCCCCGGACAGGGGGCCAAGAGACCCAGTACTTC. Amino acid sequence: CASNPRTGGQETQYF.